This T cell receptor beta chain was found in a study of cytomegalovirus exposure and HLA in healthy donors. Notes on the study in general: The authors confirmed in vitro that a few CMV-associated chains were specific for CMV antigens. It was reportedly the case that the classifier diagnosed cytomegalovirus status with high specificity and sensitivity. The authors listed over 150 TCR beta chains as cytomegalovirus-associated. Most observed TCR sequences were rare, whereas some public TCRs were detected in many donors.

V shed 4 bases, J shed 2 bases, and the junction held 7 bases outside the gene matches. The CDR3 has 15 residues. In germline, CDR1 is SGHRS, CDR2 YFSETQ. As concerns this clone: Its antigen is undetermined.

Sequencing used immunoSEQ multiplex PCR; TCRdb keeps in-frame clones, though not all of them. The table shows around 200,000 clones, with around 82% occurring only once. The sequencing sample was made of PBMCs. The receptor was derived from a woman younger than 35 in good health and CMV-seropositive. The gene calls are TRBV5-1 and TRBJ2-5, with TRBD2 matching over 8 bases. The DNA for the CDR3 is TGCGCCAGCAGCCCCCTCGGGGGGGTTCAAGAGACCCAGTACTTC. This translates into CASSPLGGVQETQYF.